A single sample gave rise to the 2 T cell receptor beta chains below, sequenced in a study of PD-1 blockade in classical Hodgkin lymphoma. As to time point: newly diagnosed, previously untreated cHL patient sample. Using immunoSEQ multiplex PCR, the repertoire was profiled, and TCRdb retains in-frame clones only, with some absent. Here the sample spans roughly 70,000 clones, approximately 93% being singletons. The specimen sequenced was peripheral blood mononuclear cells (PBMCs). The receptor source for this set is a human donor with classical Hodgkin lymphoma.

This chain connects TRBV2 to TRBJ1-2, with D hard to call. Between the trimmed V and J ends, which lost 3 bases and 3 bases, there was a span of 14 bases. The CDR3 consists of 15 residues. Germline V gene data show CDR1 as SNHLY and CDR2 as FYNNEI. CDR3 region: CASSETFYSYYGYTF. The CDR3 DNA sequence: TGTGCCAGCAGTGAGACCTTCTATAGCTACTATGGCTACACCTTC.

The V call is TRBV2, the J call TRBJ2-7; TRBD1 or TRBD2 may be the D gene (5 bases each). The germline CDR1 and CDR2 sequences are SNHLY and FYNNEI. This CDR3 region has 13 residues. The germline V and J ends were trimmed by 3 bases and 2 bases, with 8 bases remaining between them. CDR3 nucleotides: TGTGCCAGCAGTGAGGGGGTACCCTACGAGCAGTACTTC. This sequence encodes CASSEGVPYEQYF.